The clone carrying this T cell receptor (beta chain) was counted a few times. The CDR3 has 11 residues. Trimming pared 6 bases from V and 7 bases from J, leaving 9 bases between. CDR1 is SNHLY, CDR2 FYNNEI, per germline. This entry is derived from a study of blood T cells in healthy people across ages. Then a second PCR, running roughly 6 to 11 cycles, was carried out with a sample-barcoded 5' primer and a J-beta primer mix. TCRdb independently ran MiXCR on the 5' RACE reads; one entry per CDR3 protein. The sample consists of 550,000 to 750,000 distinct CDR3 sequences, approximately 21% of them appearing once.

The chain combines TRBV2 with TRBJ1-2; D gene uncertain. The sequence was obtained from a man in his 70s in good health. The specimen sequenced was blood. CDR3 coding DNA: TGTGCCAGCAGCAGGCGGGTTGGCTACACCTTC. Its translation is CASSRRVGYTF.